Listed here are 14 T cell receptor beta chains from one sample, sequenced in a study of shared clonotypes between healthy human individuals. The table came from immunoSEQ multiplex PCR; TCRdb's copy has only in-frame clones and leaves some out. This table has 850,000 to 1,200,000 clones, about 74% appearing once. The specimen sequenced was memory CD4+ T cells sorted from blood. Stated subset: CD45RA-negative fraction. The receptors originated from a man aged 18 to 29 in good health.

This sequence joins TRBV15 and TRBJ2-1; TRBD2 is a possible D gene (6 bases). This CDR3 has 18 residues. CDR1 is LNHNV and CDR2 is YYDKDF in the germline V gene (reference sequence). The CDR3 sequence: CARPAGLHPQRTYNEQFF. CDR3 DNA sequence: TGTGCACGTCCGGCGGGACTCCATCCCCAAAGGACCTACAATGAGCAGTTCTTC.

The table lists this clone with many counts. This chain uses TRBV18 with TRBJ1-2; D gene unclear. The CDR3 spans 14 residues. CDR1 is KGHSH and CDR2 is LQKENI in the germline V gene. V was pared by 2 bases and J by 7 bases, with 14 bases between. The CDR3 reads CASSPDIGVVGYTF. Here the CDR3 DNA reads TGTGCCAGCTCACCAGACATCGGGGTCGTTGGCTACACCTTC.

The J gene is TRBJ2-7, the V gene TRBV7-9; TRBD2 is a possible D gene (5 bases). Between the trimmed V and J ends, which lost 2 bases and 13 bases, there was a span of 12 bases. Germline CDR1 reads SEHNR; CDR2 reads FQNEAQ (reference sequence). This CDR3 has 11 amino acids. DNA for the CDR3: TGTGCCAGCAGCTTAAAGGTGGGAGTCTACTTC. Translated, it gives CASSLKVGVYF.

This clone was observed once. CDR3 amino acids: CASSESVNSGNTIYF. In DNA form, the CDR3 reads TGCGCCAGCAGTGAGTCGGTCAACTCTGGAAACACCATATATTTT. The V and J genes are TRBV10-2 and TRBJ1-3; D gene unclear. CDR1 is WSHSY and CDR2 is SAAADI in the germline V gene. Trimming removed 0 bases from V and 0 bases from J, with 6 bases in between. This CDR3 contains 15 residues.

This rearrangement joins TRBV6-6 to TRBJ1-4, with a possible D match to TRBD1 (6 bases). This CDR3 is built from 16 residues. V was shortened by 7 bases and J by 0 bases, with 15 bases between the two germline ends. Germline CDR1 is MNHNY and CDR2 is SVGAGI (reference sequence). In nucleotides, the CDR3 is TGTGCCAGCACCTTACAGGGTTTCGCAACTAATGAAAAACTGTTTTTT. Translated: CASTLQGFATNEKLFF.

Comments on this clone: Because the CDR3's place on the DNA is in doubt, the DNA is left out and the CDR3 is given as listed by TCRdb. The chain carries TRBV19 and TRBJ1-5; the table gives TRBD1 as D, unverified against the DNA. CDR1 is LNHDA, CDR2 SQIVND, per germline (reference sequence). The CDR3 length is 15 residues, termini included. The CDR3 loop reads CASTSDRGPGQPQHF.

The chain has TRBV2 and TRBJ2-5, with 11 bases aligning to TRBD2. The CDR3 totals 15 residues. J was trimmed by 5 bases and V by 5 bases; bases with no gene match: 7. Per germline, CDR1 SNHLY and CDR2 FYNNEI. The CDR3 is CASSLAGGPFETQYF. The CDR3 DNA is TGTGCCAGCAGTTTAGCGGGAGGGCCATTTGAGACCCAGTACTTC.

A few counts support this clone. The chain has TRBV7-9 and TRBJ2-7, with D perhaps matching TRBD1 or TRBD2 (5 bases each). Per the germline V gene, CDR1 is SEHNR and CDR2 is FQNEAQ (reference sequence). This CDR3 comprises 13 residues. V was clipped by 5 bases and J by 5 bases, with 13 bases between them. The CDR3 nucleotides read TGTGCCAGCAGCGCCTCCGGGACCCACGAGCAGTACTTC. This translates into CASSASGTHEQYF.

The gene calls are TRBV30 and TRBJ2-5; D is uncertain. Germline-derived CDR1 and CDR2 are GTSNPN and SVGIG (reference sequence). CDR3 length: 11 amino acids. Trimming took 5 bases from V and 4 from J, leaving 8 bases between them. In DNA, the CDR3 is TGTGCCTGGCAGCCCGGAGAGACCCAGTACTTC. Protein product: CAWQPGETQYF.

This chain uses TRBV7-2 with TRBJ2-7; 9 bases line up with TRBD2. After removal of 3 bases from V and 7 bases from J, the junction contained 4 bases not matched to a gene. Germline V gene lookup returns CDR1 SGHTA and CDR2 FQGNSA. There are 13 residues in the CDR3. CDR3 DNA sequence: TGTGCCAGCAGCTTGGTAGCGGGAGTGGAGCAGTACTTC. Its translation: CASSLVAGVEQYF.

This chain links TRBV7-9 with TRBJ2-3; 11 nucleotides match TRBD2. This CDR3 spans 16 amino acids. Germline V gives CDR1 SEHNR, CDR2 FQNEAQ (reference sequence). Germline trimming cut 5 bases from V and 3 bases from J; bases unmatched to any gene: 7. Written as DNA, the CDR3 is TGTGCCAGCAGCAAGGGGACTAGCGGCGGGACAGATACGCAGTATTTT. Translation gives CASSKGTSGGTDTQYF.

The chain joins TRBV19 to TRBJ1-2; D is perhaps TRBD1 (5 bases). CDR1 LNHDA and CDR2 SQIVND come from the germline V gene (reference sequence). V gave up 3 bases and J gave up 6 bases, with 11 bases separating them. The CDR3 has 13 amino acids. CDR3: CASSISQGHGYTF. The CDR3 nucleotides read TGTGCCAGTAGTATTAGCCAGGGCCATGGCTACACCTTC.

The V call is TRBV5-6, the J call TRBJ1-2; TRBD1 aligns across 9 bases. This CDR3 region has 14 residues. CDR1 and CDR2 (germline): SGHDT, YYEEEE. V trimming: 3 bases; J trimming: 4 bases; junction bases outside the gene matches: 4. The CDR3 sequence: CASSWDRAGYGYTF. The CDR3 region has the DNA TGTGCCAGCAGCTGGGACAGGGCCGGCTATGGCTACACCTTC. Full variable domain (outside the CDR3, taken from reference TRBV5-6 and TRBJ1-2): DAGVTQSPTHLIKTRGQQVTLRCSPKSGHDTVSWYQQALGQGPQFIFQYYEEEERQRGNFPDRFSGHQFPNYSSELNVNALLLGDSALYLCASSWDRAGYGYTFGSGTRLTVV.

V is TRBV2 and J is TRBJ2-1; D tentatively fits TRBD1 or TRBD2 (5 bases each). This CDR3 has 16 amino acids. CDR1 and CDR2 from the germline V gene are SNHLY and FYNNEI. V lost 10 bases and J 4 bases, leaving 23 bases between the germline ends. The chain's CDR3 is CATVPGRNLRYNEQFF. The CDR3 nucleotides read TGTGCCACCGTGCCGGGACGCAACCTGAGGTACAATGAGCAGTTCTTC.